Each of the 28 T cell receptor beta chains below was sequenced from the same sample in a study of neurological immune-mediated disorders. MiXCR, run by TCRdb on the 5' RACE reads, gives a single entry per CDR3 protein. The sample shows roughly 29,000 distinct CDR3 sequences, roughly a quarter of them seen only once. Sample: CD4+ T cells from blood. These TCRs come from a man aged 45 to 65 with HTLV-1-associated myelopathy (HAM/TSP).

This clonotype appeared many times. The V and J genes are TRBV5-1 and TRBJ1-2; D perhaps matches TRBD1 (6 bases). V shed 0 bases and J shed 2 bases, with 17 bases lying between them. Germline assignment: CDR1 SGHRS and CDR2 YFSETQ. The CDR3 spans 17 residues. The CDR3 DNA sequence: TGCGCCAGCAGCTTGGGGGATGGCAGGGGCTCCAACTATGGCTACACCTTC. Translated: CASSLGDGRGSNYGYTF.

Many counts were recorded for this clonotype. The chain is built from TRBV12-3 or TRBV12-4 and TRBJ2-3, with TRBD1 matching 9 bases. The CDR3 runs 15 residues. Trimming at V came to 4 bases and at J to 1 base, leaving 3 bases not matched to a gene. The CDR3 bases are TGTGCCAGCAGTTCCAGGACAGGGGGCACAGATACGCAGTATTTT. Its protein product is CASSSRTGGTDTQYF.

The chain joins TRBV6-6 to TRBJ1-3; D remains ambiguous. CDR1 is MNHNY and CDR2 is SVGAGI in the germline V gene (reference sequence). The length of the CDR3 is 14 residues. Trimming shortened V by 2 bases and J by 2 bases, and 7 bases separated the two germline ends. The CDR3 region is CASSYSGAGNTIYF. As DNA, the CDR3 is TGTGCCAGCAGTTACAGCGGGGCTGGAAACACCATATATTTT.

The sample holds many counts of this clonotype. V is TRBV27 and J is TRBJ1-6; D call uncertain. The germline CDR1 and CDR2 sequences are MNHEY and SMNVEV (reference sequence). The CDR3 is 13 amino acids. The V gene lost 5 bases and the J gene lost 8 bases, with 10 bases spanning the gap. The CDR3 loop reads CASSIERDSPLHF. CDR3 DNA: TGTGCCAGCAGTATAGAAAGGGATTCACCCCTCCACTTT.

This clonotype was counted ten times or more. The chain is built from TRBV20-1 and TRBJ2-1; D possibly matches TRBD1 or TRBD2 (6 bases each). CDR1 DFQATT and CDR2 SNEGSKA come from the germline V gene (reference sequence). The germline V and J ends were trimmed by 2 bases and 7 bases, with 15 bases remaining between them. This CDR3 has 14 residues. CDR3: CSARRGGQENEQFF. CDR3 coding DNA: TGCAGTGCTAGAAGAGGGGGGCAGGAAAATGAGCAGTTCTTC.

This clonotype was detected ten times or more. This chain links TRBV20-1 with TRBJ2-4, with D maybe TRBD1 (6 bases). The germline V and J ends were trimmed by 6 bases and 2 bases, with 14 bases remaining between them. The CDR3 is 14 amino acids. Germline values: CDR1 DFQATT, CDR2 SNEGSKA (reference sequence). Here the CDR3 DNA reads TGCAGTGCCAAAACCGGGACAACCAAAAACATTCAGTACTTC. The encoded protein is CSAKTGTTKNIQYF.

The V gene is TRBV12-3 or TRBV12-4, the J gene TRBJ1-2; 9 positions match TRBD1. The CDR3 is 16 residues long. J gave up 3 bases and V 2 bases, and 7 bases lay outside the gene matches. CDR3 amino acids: CASSLSWDRADYGYTF. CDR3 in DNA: TGTGCCAGCAGTTTATCTTGGGACAGGGCGGACTATGGCTACACCTTC.

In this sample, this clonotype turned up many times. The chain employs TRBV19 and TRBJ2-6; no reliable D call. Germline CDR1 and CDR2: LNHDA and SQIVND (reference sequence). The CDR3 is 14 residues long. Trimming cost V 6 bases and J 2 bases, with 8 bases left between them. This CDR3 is CASRVSAGANVLTF. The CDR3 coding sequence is TGTGCCAGTAGAGTGAGCGCTGGGGCCAACGTCCTGACTTTC.

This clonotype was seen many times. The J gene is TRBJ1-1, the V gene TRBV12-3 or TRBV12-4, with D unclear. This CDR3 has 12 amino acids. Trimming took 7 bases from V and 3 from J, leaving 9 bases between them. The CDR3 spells CASTSSHTEAFF. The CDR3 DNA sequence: TGTGCCAGCACCTCGAGCCACACTGAAGCTTTCTTT.

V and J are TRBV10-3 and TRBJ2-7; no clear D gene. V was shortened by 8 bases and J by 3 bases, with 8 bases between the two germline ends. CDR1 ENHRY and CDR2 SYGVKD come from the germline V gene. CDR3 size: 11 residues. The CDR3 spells CAIGLGYEQYF. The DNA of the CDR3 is TGTGCCATCGGGCTGGGCTACGAGCAGTACTTC.

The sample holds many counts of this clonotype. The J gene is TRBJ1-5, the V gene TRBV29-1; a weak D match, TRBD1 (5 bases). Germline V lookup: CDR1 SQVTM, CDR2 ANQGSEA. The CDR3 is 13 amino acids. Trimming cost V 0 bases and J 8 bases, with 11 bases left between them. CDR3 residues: CSVEEWQGEPQHF. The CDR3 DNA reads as TGCAGCGTTGAAGAGTGGCAGGGTGAGCCCCAGCATTTT. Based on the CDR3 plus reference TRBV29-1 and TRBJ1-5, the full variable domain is SAVISQKPSRDICQRGTSLTIQCQVDSQVTMMFWYRQQPGQSLTLIATANQGSEATYESGFVIDKFPISRPNLTFSTLTVSNMSPEDSSIYLCSVEEWQGEPQHFGDGTRLSIL.

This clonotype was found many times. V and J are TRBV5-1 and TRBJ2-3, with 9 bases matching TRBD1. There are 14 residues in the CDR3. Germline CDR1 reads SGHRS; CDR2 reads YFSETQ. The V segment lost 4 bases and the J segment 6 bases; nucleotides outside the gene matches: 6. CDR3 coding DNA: TGCGCCAGCAGCCTACAGGGGGCATACGATACGCAGTATTTT. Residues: CASSLQGAYDTQYF.

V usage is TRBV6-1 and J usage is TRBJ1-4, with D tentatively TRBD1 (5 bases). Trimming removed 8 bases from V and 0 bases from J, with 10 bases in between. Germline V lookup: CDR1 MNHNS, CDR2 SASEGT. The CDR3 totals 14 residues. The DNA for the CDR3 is TGTGCCAGCGGAAGACAGACAACTAATGAAAAACTGTTTTTT. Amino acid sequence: CASGRQTTNEKLFF.

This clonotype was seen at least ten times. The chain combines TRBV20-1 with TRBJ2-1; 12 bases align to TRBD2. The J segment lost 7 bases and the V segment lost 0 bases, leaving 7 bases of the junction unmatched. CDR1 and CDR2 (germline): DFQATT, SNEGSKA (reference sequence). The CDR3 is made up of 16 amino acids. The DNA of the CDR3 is TGCAGTGCTAGAGATTGGGGACTAGCGGGCGTAAATGAGCAGTTCTTC. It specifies CSARDWGLAGVNEQFF.

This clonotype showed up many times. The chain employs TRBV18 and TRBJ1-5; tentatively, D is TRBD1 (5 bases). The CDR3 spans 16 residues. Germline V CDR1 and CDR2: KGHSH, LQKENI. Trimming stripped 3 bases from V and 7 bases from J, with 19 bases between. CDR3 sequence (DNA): TGTGCCAGCTCACCTTCCGGGGCCCTAGCGGGCCAGCCCCAGCATTTT. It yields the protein CASSPSGALAGQPQHF.

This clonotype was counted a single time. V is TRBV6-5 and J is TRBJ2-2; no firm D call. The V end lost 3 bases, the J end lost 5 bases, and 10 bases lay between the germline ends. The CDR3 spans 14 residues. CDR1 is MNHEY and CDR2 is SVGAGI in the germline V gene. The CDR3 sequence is CASSYTAQTGELFF. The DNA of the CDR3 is TGTGCCAGCAGTTATACCGCCCAGACCGGGGAGCTGTTTTTT.

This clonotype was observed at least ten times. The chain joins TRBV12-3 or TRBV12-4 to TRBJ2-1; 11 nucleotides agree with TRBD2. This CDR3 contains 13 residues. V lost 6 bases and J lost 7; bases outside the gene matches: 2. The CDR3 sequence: CASRLAGVNEQFF. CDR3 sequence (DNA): TGTGCCAGCAGACTAGCGGGAGTGAATGAGCAGTTCTTC.

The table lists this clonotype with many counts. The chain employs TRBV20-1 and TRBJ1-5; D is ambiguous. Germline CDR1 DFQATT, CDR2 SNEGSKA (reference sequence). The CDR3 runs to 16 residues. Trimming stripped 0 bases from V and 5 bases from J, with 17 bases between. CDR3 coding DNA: TGCAGTGCTAGAGATCACCGGGGAGCGGCGGATCAGCCCCAGCATTTT. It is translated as CSARDHRGAADQPQHF.

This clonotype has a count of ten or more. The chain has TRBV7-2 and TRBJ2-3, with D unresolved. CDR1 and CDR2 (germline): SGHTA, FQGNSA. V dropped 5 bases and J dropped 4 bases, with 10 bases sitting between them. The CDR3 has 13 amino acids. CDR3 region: CASSPPGPDTQYF. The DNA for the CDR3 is TGTGCCAGCAGCCCCCCCGGCCCAGATACGCAGTATTTT.

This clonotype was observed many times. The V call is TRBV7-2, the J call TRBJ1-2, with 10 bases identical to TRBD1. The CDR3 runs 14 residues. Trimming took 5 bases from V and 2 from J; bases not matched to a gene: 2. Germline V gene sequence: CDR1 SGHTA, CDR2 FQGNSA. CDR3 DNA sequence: TGTGCCAGCAGCCTGGGACAGGGGAACTATGGCTACACCTTC. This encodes CASSLGQGNYGYTF. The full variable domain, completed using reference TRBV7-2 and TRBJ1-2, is GAGVSQSPSNKVTEKGKDVELRCDPISGHTALYWYRQSLGQGLEFLIYFQGNSAPDKSGLPSDRFSAERTGGSVSTLTIQRTQQEDSAVYLCASSLGQGNYGYTFGSGTRLTVV.

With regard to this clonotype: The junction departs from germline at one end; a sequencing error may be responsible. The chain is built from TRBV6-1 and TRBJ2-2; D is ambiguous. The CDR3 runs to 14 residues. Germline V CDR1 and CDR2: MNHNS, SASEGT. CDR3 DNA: TGTGCCAGCCAGATTTTCCAGTCCACCTGGGAGCTGTTTTTT. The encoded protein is CASQIFQSTWELFF.

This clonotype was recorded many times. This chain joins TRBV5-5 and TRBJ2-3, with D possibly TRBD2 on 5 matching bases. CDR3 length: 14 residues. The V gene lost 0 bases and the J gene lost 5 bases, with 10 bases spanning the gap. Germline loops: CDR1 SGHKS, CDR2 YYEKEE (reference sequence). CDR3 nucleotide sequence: TGTGCCAGCAGCTTGGGGTGGGCGGGAGATACGCAGTATTTT. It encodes CASSLGWAGDTQYF.

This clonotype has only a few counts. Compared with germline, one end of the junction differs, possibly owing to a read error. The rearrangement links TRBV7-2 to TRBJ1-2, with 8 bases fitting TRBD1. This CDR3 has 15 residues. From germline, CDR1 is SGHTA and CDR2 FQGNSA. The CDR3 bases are TGTGCCAGCACTCTATGGGGACAGGCTAAATATGGCTACACCTTC. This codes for CASTLWGQAKYGYTF. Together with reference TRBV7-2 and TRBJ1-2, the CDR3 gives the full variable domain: GAGVSQSPSNKVTEKGKDVELRCDPISGHTALYWYRQSLGQGLEFLIYFQGNSAPDKSGLPSDRFSAERTGGSVSTLTIQRTQQEDSAVYLCASTLWGQAKYGYTFGSGTRLTVV.

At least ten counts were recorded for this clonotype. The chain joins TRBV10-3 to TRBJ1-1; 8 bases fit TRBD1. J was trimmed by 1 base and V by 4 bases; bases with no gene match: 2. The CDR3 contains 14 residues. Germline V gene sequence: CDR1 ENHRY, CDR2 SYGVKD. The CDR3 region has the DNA TGTGCCATCAGTGTCGGGACAGGGAACACTGAAGCTTTCTTT. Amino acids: CAISVGTGNTEAFF.

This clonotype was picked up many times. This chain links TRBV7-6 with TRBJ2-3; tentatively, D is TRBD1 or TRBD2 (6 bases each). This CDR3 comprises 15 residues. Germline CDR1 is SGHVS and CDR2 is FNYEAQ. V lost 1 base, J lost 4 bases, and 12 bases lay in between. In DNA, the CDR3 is TGTGCCAGCAGCTTAGGGGGGGCCTCTTCAGATACGCAGTATTTT. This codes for CASSLGGASSDTQYF.

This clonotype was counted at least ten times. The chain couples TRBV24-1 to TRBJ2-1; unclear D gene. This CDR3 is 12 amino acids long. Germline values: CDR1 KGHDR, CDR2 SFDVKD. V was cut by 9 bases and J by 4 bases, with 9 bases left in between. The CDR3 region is CATGGFYNEQFF. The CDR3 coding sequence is TGTGCCACCGGTGGGTTTTACAATGAGCAGTTCTTC.

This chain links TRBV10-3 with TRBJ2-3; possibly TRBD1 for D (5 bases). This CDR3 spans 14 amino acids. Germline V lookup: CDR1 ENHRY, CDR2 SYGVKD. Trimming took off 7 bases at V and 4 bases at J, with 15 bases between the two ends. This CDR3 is CAITGQASPDTQYF. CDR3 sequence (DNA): TGTGCCATCACTGGACAAGCATCCCCAGATACGCAGTATTTT.

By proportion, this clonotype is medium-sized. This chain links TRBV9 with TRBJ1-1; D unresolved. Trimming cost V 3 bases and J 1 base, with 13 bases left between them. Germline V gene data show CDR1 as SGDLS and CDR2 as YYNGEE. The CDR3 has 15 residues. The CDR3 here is CASSATPLTNTEAFF. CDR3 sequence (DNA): TGTGCCAGCAGCGCGACCCCCTTGACGAACACTGAAGCTTTCTTT.